The next 2 T cell receptor beta chains were all read from a single sample in a study of blood T cell repertoires in COVID-19. Here immunoSEQ multiplex PCR was the method, and the copy in TCRdb shows in-frame clones only, minus some. The sample lists some 140,000 clones; 65% to 80% were seen once. Sequenced input: peripheral blood. Receptors originate from a man older than 75 with acute or convalescent COVID-19.

J is TRBJ1-1 and V is TRBV5-1; 9 bases align to TRBD1. Trimming removed 4 bases from V and 5 bases from J; junction bases left unmatched: 6. This CDR3 has 14 residues. The germline CDR1 and CDR2 sequences are SGHRS and YFSETQ. The CDR3 sequence is CASSGDRDDTEAFF. CDR3 nucleotide sequence: TGCGCCAGCAGCGGGGACAGGGACGATACTGAAGCTTTCTTT.

The chain employs TRBV5-4 and TRBJ1-4; D is undetermined. The V gene's germline CDR1 is SGHNT and CDR2 YYREEE (reference sequence). Trimming cost V 0 bases and J 13 bases, with 13 bases left between them. The CDR3 has 13 residues. The CDR3 region has the DNA TGTGCCAGCAGCTTGGTTGGTACAGCTGTACTGTTTTTT. Protein product: CASSLVGTAVLFF.